Each of the 29 T cell receptor beta chains below was sequenced from the same sample in a study of blood T cell repertoires in COVID-19 (dated by TCRdb to the early 2020s). The protocol used for the library was the immunoSEQ multiplex PCR assay. TCRdb obtained this table from immuneACCESS and retained in-frame rearrangements with V and J assigned. These tables miss some clones; where compared with another copy, unresolved V genes account for less than half of the shortfall, and the remainder is unexplained. This sample comprises about 220,000 clones, roughly 82% of them detected only once. The top ten clonotypes cover 9.7% of the sample. Sequencing was performed on peripheral blood. The receptor source for this set is a man between 45 and 60 years old with active or convalescent COVID-19.

A word on this clone: This CDR3 is also generated by other DNA sequences in the sample. This chain links TRBV6-5 with TRBJ1-2, with a tentative D call TRBD1 (5 bases). Germline V gene sequence: CDR1 MNHEY, CDR2 SVGAGI. Trimming cost V 0 bases and J 2 bases, with 10 bases left between them. This CDR3 is built from 15 residues. CDR3 amino acids: CASSYSSGGNYGYTF. The CDR3 DNA reads as TGTGCCAGCAGTTACTCGAGCGGGGGAAACTATGGCTACACCTTC.

The chain is built from TRBV6-2 or TRBV6-3 and TRBJ2-1; the match to TRBD2 covers 7 bases. The V gene end was trimmed by 6 bases and the J gene end by 3 bases; junction bases not matched to a gene: 11. CDR1 is MNHEY, CDR2 SVGEGT, per germline. The CDR3 covers 16 residues. CDR3 DNA sequence: TGTGCCAGCAGCCACGGGGAGCGGGGACTCTACAATGAGCAGTTCTTC. This codes for CASSHGERGLYNEQFF.

The chain uses TRBV21-1 and TRBJ1-1; the table's D call, TRBD1, was not checked against the DNA. TRBV21-1 is a pseudogene locus. The CDR3 totals 13 residues. This CDR3 reads CANTQGANTEAFF. The CDR3 coding sequence is TGTGCCAACACCCAGGGGGCAAACACTGAAGCTTTCTTT.

This clone was counted a few times. The chain links TRBV18 to TRBJ2-1, with 9 bases identical to TRBD2. J gave up 3 bases and V 3 bases, and 3 bases lay outside the gene matches. This CDR3 contains 15 residues. Germline CDR1 KGHSH, CDR2 LQKENI. Here the CDR3 reads CASSPLAGDYNEQFF. The DNA for the CDR3 is TGTGCCAGCTCACCCTTAGCGGGAGACTACAATGAGCAGTTCTTC.

The chain is built from TRBV7-9 and TRBJ2-1; D call uncertain. This CDR3 comprises 12 residues. Germline V gene data show CDR1 as SEHNR and CDR2 as FQNEAQ (reference sequence). V lost 1 base and J lost 9, with 7 bases in between. CDR3 nucleotide sequence: TGTGCCAGCAGCTTAGGCGTCGGTGAGCAGTTCTTC. This codes for CASSLGVGEQFF.

This chain uses TRBV7-9 with TRBJ1-2; a possible D gene is TRBD1 (6 bases). V was trimmed by 2 bases and J by 7 bases, leaving 17 bases between them. The CDR3 is 15 amino acids. Germline values: CDR1 SEHNR, CDR2 FQNEAQ (reference sequence). DNA of the CDR3: TGTGCCAGCAGCTTAAGCGCAGGGGACCTTGGTGGCTACACCTTC. This sequence encodes CASSLSAGDLGGYTF.

This chain joins TRBV5-8 and TRBJ2-3, with 8 positions matching TRBD1. Germline assignment: CDR1 SGHTS and CDR2 YDEGEE. The CDR3 has 16 residues. J lost 2 bases, V lost 4 bases, and 9 bases had no gene match. CDR3 nucleotides: TGTGCCAGCAGCGGTACGGACAGGGCCCTCACAGATACGCAGTATTTT. Its translation: CASSGTDRALTDTQYF.

The chain links TRBV5-1 to TRBJ1-4; 9 bases are a match to TRBD1. This CDR3 spans 15 amino acids. Losses at the gene ends were 4 bases for V and 6 bases for J; bases not matched to a gene: 7. Germline CDR1 SGHRS, CDR2 YFSETQ. The CDR3 nucleotides are TGCGCCAGCAGCCCGGGACAGGGCCTTCATGAAAAACTGTTTTTT. Its translation is CASSPGQGLHEKLFF. The full variable domain, with the rest looked up from reference TRBV5-1 and TRBJ1-4, is KAGVTQTPRYLIKTRGQQVTLSCSPISGHRSVSWYQQTPGQGLQFLFEYFSETQRNKGNFPGRFSGRQFSNSRSEMNVSTLELGDSALYLCASSPGQGLHEKLFFGSGTQLSVL.

The V and J genes are TRBV19 and TRBJ2-7; TRBD2 aligns across 10 bases. The CDR3 loop spans 15 amino acids. Germline CDR1 LNHDA, CDR2 SQIVND (reference sequence). V shed 5 bases and J 1 base; nucleotides not matched to a gene: 5. The CDR3 protein is CASSPTSGISYEQYF. The CDR3 nucleotides read TGTGCCAGTAGTCCTACTAGCGGGATTTCCTACGAGCAGTACTTC.

The gene calls are TRBV15 and TRBJ1-3; 8 bases are shared with TRBD1. V lost 4 bases, J lost 0 bases, and 2 bases stayed unmatched. The germline V gene encodes CDR1 LNHNV and CDR2 YYDKDF (reference sequence). CDR3 length: 15 amino acids. CDR3 in DNA: TGTGCCACCAGCAACGGACAGGGCTCTGGAAACACCATATATTTT. It is translated as CATSNGQGSGNTIYF.

The genes are TRBV28 and TRBJ1-3, with D tentatively TRBD1 (6 bases). The germline V and J ends were trimmed by 6 bases and 0 bases, with 9 bases remaining between them. Germline lookup yields CDR1 MDHEN and CDR2 SYDVKM. The CDR3 has 14 amino acids. The CDR3 reads CASRAGDSGNTIYF. The CDR3 nucleotides are TGTGCCAGCAGAGCAGGGGACTCTGGAAACACCATATATTTT.

This clone was observed once. This chain uses TRBV28 with TRBJ1-2, with D perhaps matching TRBD1 (6 bases). CDR1 is MDHEN and CDR2 is SYDVKM in the germline V gene. V gave up 5 bases and J gave up 4 bases, with 11 bases separating them. The CDR3 length is 13 residues. CDR3 bases: TGTGCCAGCAGTCCAGGGGAGAGCTATGGCTACACCTTC. Translation gives CASSPGESYGYTF.

The chain carries TRBV5-5 and TRBJ2-1, with 7 bases lining up with TRBD1. Germline V gene lookup returns CDR1 SGHKS and CDR2 YYEKEE (reference sequence). J gave up 4 bases and V 3 bases, and 1 base lay outside the gene matches. The CDR3 has 13 amino acids. CDR3 coding DNA: TGTGCCAGCAGCTCGGGACAGTACAATGAGCAGTTCTTC. Amino acids: CASSSGQYNEQFF.

This chain links TRBV7-8 with TRBJ2-3; D gene uncertain. The CDR3 loop spans 14 amino acids. CDR1 is SGHVS and CDR2 is FQNEAQ in the germline V gene. Trimming shortened V by 1 base and J by 1 base, and 6 bases separated the two germline ends. The CDR3, as DNA: TGTGCCAGCAGCTTAGGTACTGGCACAGATACGCAGTATTTT. Amino acids: CASSLGTGTDTQYF.

On this clone itself: Other DNA variants within this sample encode the same CDR3. The chain combines TRBV20-1 with TRBJ2-1, with D hard to call. The V gene's germline CDR1 is DFQATT and CDR2 SNEGSKA (reference sequence). CDR3 length: 13 residues. V shed 3 bases and J shed 0 bases, with 6 bases lying between them. The CDR3, as DNA: TGCAGTGCTAGTGGTAGCTCCTACAATGAGCAGTTCTTC. It yields the protein CSASGSSYNEQFF.

The chain carries TRBV5-1 and TRBJ2-2; perhaps TRBD1 as D (5 bases). Trimming took 3 bases from V and 6 from J, leaving 15 bases between them. The CDR3 is made up of 15 amino acids. In germline, CDR1 is SGHRS, CDR2 YFSETQ. The CDR3 nucleotides are TGCGCCAGCAGCTCAGGACACGCCGAACCCGGGGAGCTGTTTTTT. Amino acid sequence: CASSSGHAEPGELFF.

The chain carries TRBV5-8 and TRBJ1-1; 8 bases are shared with TRBD1. The CDR3 runs 16 residues. Germline lookup yields CDR1 SGHTS and CDR2 YDEGEE. V lost 4 bases, J lost 4 bases, and 12 bases stayed unmatched. The chain's CDR3 is CASSPRTGWLITEAFF. For the CDR3, the DNA is TGTGCCAGCAGCCCTCGGACAGGGTGGCTTATCACTGAAGCTTTCTTT.

This clone occurred once. The gene calls are TRBV6-5 and TRBJ1-4; tentative D call: TRBD1 (5 bases). Trimming left V 5 bases short and J 8 bases short, with 18 bases between. CDR3 length equals 15 residues. Per germline, CDR1 MNHEY and CDR2 SVGAGI. The CDR3 DNA follows: TGTGCCAGCAGTACCACTGGGGGGTTTAACGAAAAACTGTTTTTT. Translated, it gives CASSTTGGFNEKLFF.

CDR3 sequence reads: CASSQTTREQFF. CDR3 nucleotide sequence: TGCGCCAGCAGCCAAACCACTCGGGAGCAGTTCTTC. The genes are TRBV4-1 and TRBJ2-1; D gene unclear. The CDR3 contains 12 residues. Trimming left V 2 bases short and J 10 bases short, with 9 bases between. The germline V gene has CDR1 MGHRA and CDR2 YSYEKL.

The chain links TRBV5-1 to TRBJ1-1, with unresolved D. The ends were cut back, 4 bases at V and 4 bases at J, with 14 bases in the middle. In germline, CDR1 is SGHRS, CDR2 YFSETQ. The CDR3 runs 14 residues. The CDR3 nucleotides read TGCGCCAGCAGCCTGCCCCTCCGGGGCACTGAAGCTTTCTTT. Amino acids: CASSLPLRGTEAFF.

This clone was observed a few times. The chain recombines TRBV5-1 with TRBJ1-3, with TRBD1 identical over 9 bases. Germline trimming cut 4 bases from V and 2 bases from J; bases unmatched to any gene: 4. The CDR3 length is 15 residues. Germline V gene sequence: CDR1 SGHRS, CDR2 YFSETQ. CDR3 amino acids: CASSGDRVPGNTIYF. CDR3 nucleotides: TGCGCCAGCAGCGGGGACAGGGTCCCTGGAAACACCATATATTTT.

The rearrangement uses TRBV7-9 and TRBJ2-7; tentatively, D is TRBD1 (5 bases). Germline lookup yields CDR1 SEHNR and CDR2 FQNEAQ (reference sequence). The CDR3 runs to 14 residues. Deletions cut 1 base from V and 2 bases from J, with 9 bases between. CDR3 region: CASSLEVGPYEQYV. The CDR3 bases are TGTGCCAGCAGCTTAGAAGTGGGGCCCTACGAGCAGTACGTC.

The chain employs TRBV3-1 (or the pseudogene TRBV3-2) and TRBJ1-1, with 10 bases lining up with TRBD1. The CDR3 has 16 amino acids. V dropped 4 bases and J dropped 0; count of bases not matched to a gene: 5. The germline V gene has CDR1 LGHDT and CDR2 YNNKEL (reference sequence). The CDR3 region is CASSPRQGAVNTEAFF. Written as DNA, the CDR3 is TGTGCCAGCAGCCCGCGACAGGGGGCGGTGAACACTGAAGCTTTCTTT.

The chain couples TRBV6-5 to TRBJ1-1; no clear D gene. From germline, CDR1 is MNHEY and CDR2 SVGAGI. This CDR3 has 14 residues. With 5 bases removed from V and 0 bases from J, the gap between germline ends came to 10 bases. CDR3 loop: CASSPALMNTEAFF. CDR3 nucleotide sequence: TGTGCCAGCAGTCCAGCGCTGATGAACACTGAAGCTTTCTTT.

This clone was counted only a few times. The chain carries TRBV6-5 and TRBJ2-1; 9 nucleotides line up with TRBD1. This CDR3 is built from 13 residues. Unmatched junction bases numbered 2, after V lost 8 bases and J lost 3 bases. Germline V gene sequence: CDR1 MNHEY, CDR2 SVGAGI. The CDR3 region has the DNA TGTGCCAGCGGGGACAGGGACTACAATGAGCAGTTCTTC. The encoded protein is CASGDRDYNEQFF.

This chain links TRBV7-2 with TRBJ2-7, with D perhaps TRBD2 (5 bases). The CDR3 is made up of 14 amino acids. Germline V gene sequence: CDR1 SGHTA, CDR2 FQGNSA. V lost 4 bases and J 2 bases, leaving 12 bases between the germline ends. The CDR3 region has the DNA TGTGCCAGCAGCTGGGCGGCGGGCCCCTACGAGCAGTACTTC. Protein sequence: CASSWAAGPYEQYF. The full variable domain, completed using reference TRBV7-2 and TRBJ2-7, is GAGVSQSPSNKVTEKGKDVELRCDPISGHTALYWYRQSLGQGLEFLIYFQGNSAPDKSGLPSDRFSAERTGGSVSTLTIQRTQQEDSAVYLCASSWAAGPYEQYFGPGTRLTVT.

V and J are TRBV20-1 and TRBJ1-2; D gene unclear. Germline loops: CDR1 DFQATT, CDR2 SNEGSKA (reference sequence). The CDR3 spans 11 residues. CDR3 sequence (DNA): TGCAGCCCTGGCGGGGACTATGGCTACACCTTC. Encoded protein: CSPGGDYGYTF.

The chain uses TRBV2 and TRBJ2-2; 7 nucleotides line up with TRBD2. The V and J ends lost 6 bases and 7 bases, in that order; junction bases with no gene match: 11. The germline V gene has CDR1 SNHLY and CDR2 FYNNEI. The CDR3 is made up of 15 amino acids. Written as DNA, the CDR3 is TGTGCCAGCAGCTCCGGGACTAACGGGGGCGGGGAGCTGTTTTTT. This encodes CASSSGTNGGGELFF.

The chain recombines TRBV28 with TRBJ1-2; no definite D call. The CDR3 is 13 amino acids. The germline V and J ends were trimmed by 6 bases and 8 bases, with 16 bases remaining between them. Germline-derived CDR1 and CDR2 are MDHEN and SYDVKM. The CDR3 sequence: CASSLGLFYGYTF. As DNA, the CDR3 is TGTGCCAGCAGCCTCGGACTCTTTTACGGCTACACCTTC.